The present TCR beta chain was sequenced within a study of T cell responses to AZD1222 COVID-19 vaccine (dated by TCRdb to the early 2020s). Notes on the research overall: AZD1222 recipients whose second dose came at about 4 weeks and those whose second dose came at about 12 weeks were combined into one group, since spike-specific TCR depth and breadth did not differ between the two schedules. Trial participants were enrolled into age subgroups of 18-55, 56-69 and 70-plus years, which contained 148, 28 and 57 TCR-sequenced participants, respectively. A total of 233 trial participants underwent TCR sequencing, of whom roughly 210 received two doses of AZD1222 and roughly 25 received two doses of the MenACWY control vaccine. The paper's findings and limits, for the study overall: The 56-69-year group was small, and its depth increase did not reach significance, likely because of low power. The vaccine-associated CD4 TCRs covered the entire spike protein, and the dominant responses fell in regions 160-218 and 743-854. After two AZD1222 doses, spike-specific TCR breadth and depth were significantly higher than at day 0 and than in MenACWY recipients. No day 14 peak-response samples were available, so repertoires were characterized only after the peak T cell response. Nearly half of unique spike-specific TCRs reportedly recognized epitopes outside regions mutated in the B.1.351 and B.1.1.7 variants. Participants were mostly white British, with more females than males. The authors suggested clonal diversity may have been underestimated. Only six AZD1222 recipients were SARS-CoV-2 seropositive at baseline, limiting conclusions about previously exposed vaccinees.

The sample's time point, from its label and the paper: baseline before first vaccination. Samples from vaccinated people were obtained from the UK trials COV001 and COV002, which included a single-blind randomized controlled phase 2/3 trial of AZD1222 (ChAdOx1 nCoV-19) in healthy adults. For TCRbeta chain sequencing, PBMC samples were collected from trial participants at day 0 and at day 28 after the second dose. A note on this clone: Which antigen it targets is not known. Base qualities are not recorded, but no much larger clone differs from it by a single base.

Taken from cysteine to phenylalanine, the CDR3 has 14 residues. Solely the CDR3 DNA is kept, with 42 bases framed from the first base. Via the germline V gene, CDR1 is MDHEN and CDR2 SYDVKM. V trim: 3 bases; J trim: 4 bases; unmatched bases: 5. The CDR3 regions of human TCRbeta chains were analyzed by immunosequencing. On the authors' methods: TCRs in the repertoires were matched against a reference library of SARS-CoV-2-specific TCRs that had been generated with the MIRA antigen-specificity platform. Breadth meant the fraction of unique TCRs that were SARS-CoV-2-associated, whereas depth meant the fraction of total T cells that were SARS-CoV-2-associated. Using the MIRA data, each spike-specific TCR was mapped to the spike region that the TCR reacts to and placed in a CD4 or CD8 class. Log10-transformed breadth and depth values were compared by one-way ANOVA with Sidak's multiple comparisons tests. TCRdb provides this immuneACCESS table in a form limited to in-frame rearrangements. Some clones are lacking; in checked studies, under half of them reflect an unresolved V gene, and why the rest are absent is not known. The V and J calls and clone size were taken over from that table, and D and trimming were inferred from the DNA. The sample table contains about 130,000 clones; only one count was recorded for around 90% of them. The ten largest clones add up to roughly 3.7% of the sample.

This TCR was recovered from an adult in good health. Specimen: peripheral blood, collected on day 0 of AZD1222 vaccination. The chain employs TRBV28 and TRBJ2-5, and TRBD1 aligns with 7 junction nucleotides. The bases are TGTGCCAGCAGTTTGAGGGGGCGTCGAGAGACCCAGTACTTC. It translates as CASSLRGRRETQYF. With the portions outside the CDR3 filled from the reference TRBV28 and TRBJ2-5 genes, the complete variable region becomes DVKVTQSSRYLVKRTGEKVFLECVQDMDHENMFWYRQDPGLGLRLIYFSYDVKMKEKGDIPEGYSVSREKKERFSLILESASTNQTSMYLCASSLRGRRETQYFGPGTRLLVL.